The 17 T cell receptor beta chains below all came from one sample that was sequenced in a study of T cell responses to AZD1222 COVID-19 vaccine. Measured with immunoSEQ multiplex PCR; TCRdb has only the in-frame clones, and not every one. Of 90,000 to 150,000 clones listed, approximately 85% were seen once; the top ten hold approximately 5.9%. Sequencing used peripheral blood, obtained on day 0 of AZD1222 vaccination. The receptors derive from an adult in good health.

V usage is TRBV7-9 and J usage is TRBJ2-7; TRBD1 aligns across 11 bases. Germline lookup yields CDR1 SEHNR and CDR2 FQNEAQ (reference sequence). The CDR3 is 13 residues long. J lost 6 bases, V lost 4 bases, and 2 bases had no gene match. This CDR3 is CASSWDRGAEQYF. DNA of the CDR3: TGTGCCAGCAGCTGGGACAGGGGGGCCGAGCAGTACTTC.

The V and J genes are TRBV5-5 and TRBJ2-2; TRBD1 is a possible D gene (6 bases). V was shortened by 0 bases and J by 5 bases, with 8 bases between the two germline ends. The CDR3 has 14 amino acids. Germline CDR1 SGHKS, CDR2 YYEKEE (reference sequence). The DNA for the CDR3 is TGTGCCAGCAGCTTGGACAGGGAAACCGGGGAGCTGTTTTTT. Protein: CASSLDRETGELFF.

The chain joins TRBV10-3 to TRBJ1-1; D is ambiguous. Trimming left V 0 bases short and J 8 bases short, with 10 bases between. The CDR3 length is 13 residues. Germline CDR1 ENHRY, CDR2 SYGVKD. CDR3 in amino acids: CAISESGRPEAFF. The CDR3 DNA reads TGTGCCATCAGTGAGTCTGGCCGTCCAGAAGCTTTCTTT.

The V call is TRBV7-8, the J call TRBJ1-4; D gene uncertain. Germline V gene data show CDR1 as SGHVS and CDR2 as FQNEAQ. The CDR3 is 16 residues long. The V and J ends lost 2 bases and 8 bases respectively, with 18 bases between them. Here the CDR3 reads CASSLTPPRPNEKLFF. The CDR3 coding sequence is TGTGCCAGCAGCTTAACCCCCCCCAGGCCCAACGAAAAACTGTTTTTT.

V gene TRBV5-4 combines with J gene TRBJ1-1, with D perhaps matching TRBD1 (5 bases). Germline-derived CDR1 and CDR2 are SGHNT and YYREEE (reference sequence). V lost 6 bases, J lost 4 bases, and 16 bases lay in between. This CDR3 region has 14 residues. As DNA, the CDR3 is TGTGCCAGCAAATCACAGGTTTTCGGCACTGAAGCTTTCTTT. Amino acid sequence: CASKSQVFGTEAFF.

The gene calls are TRBV7-2 and TRBJ1-3; D is uncertain. Germline V CDR1 and CDR2: SGHTA, FQGNSA. With 1 base removed from V and 2 bases from J, the gap between germline ends came to 6 bases. The CDR3 length is 14 residues. The CDR3: CASSLDTAGNTIYF. In DNA, the CDR3 is TGTGCCAGCAGCTTAGACACGGCTGGAAACACCATATATTTT. Using reference TRBV7-2 and TRBJ1-3 for the parts outside the CDR3, the full variable domain is GAGVSQSPSNKVTEKGKDVELRCDPISGHTALYWYRQSLGQGLEFLIYFQGNSAPDKSGLPSDRFSAERTGGSVSTLTIQRTQQEDSAVYLCASSLDTAGNTIYFGEGSWLTVV.

The V gene is TRBV15, the J gene TRBJ2-1; D gene unclear. The germline CDR1 and CDR2 sequences are LNHNV and YYDKDF (reference sequence). This CDR3 contains 15 residues. V gave up 3 bases and J gave up 2 bases, with 11 bases separating them. DNA of the CDR3: TGTGCCACCAGCAGGGACCCAGCCCCCTACAATGAGCAGTTCTTC. Translating gives CATSRDPAPYNEQFF.

The J gene is TRBJ1-1, the V gene TRBV5-1; tentatively, D is TRBD1 (6 bases). Looked up from germline, CDR1 is SGHRS and CDR2 is YFSETQ. V gave up 4 bases and J gave up 8 bases, with 18 bases separating them. The CDR3 is made up of 14 amino acids. The CDR3 sequence is CASSQGTILREAFF. CDR3 bases: TGCGCCAGCAGCCAAGGGACAATACTTAGAGAAGCTTTCTTT.

This chain joins TRBV12-3 or TRBV12-4 and TRBJ2-1; 8 bases are a match to TRBD2. The V and J ends lost 7 bases and 12 bases, in that order; junction bases with no gene match: 5. This CDR3 comprises 11 residues. In DNA, the CDR3 is TGTGCCAGCACCCGGGCGGGGGGGCAGTTCTTC. This gives the protein CASTRAGGQFF.

The genes are TRBV6-5 and TRBJ1-5, with 10 positions matching TRBD1. From germline, CDR1 is MNHEY and CDR2 SVGAGI. This CDR3 has 13 residues. The ends lost 7 bases at V and 10 bases at J; junction bases unmatched: 7. The CDR3 DNA reads as TGTGCCAGCACAGGGACAGGGGTCCCTCCCCAGCATTTT. Translated, it gives CASTGTGVPPQHF.

DNA of the CDR3: TGTGCCAGCAGCTTAGCCCTCCGGACCCAACTGATGGGCTATGGCTACACCTTC. It specifies CASSLALRTQLMGYGYTF. This chain joins TRBV7-2 and TRBJ1-2; D ambiguous. Germline-derived CDR1 and CDR2 are SGHTA and FQGNSA. The CDR3 is 18 residues long. V was cut by 0 bases and J by 4 bases, with 21 bases left in between.

This clone was seen a handful of times. The chain couples TRBV6-5 to TRBJ1-6, with 7 bases that match TRBD1. The CDR3 consists of 14 residues. Trimming took 6 bases from V and 8 from J; bases not matched to a gene: 7. The germline V gene has CDR1 MNHEY and CDR2 SVGAGI. In DNA, the CDR3 is TGTGCCAGCAGCAGGACAGGTGCAGATTCACCCCTCCACTTT. Residues: CASSRTGADSPLHF.

The CDR3 loop reads CASSQDRDDEQYF. DNA for the CDR3: TGTGCCAGCAGCCAGGACAGGGACGACGAGCAGTACTTC. The V gene is TRBV7-6, the J gene TRBJ2-7; 8 bases line up with TRBD1. There are 13 residues in the CDR3. V shed 5 bases and J 5 bases; nucleotides not matched to a gene: 5. Germline CDR1 and CDR2: SGHVS and FNYEAQ.

V gene TRBV28 combines with J gene TRBJ2-5; possibly TRBD1 or TRBD2 for D (5 bases each). This CDR3 contains 10 residues. Germline CDR1 MDHEN, CDR2 SYDVKM. The ends were cut back, 10 bases at V and 13 bases at J, with 16 bases in the middle. The CDR3 bases are TGTGCCACCACGGGGCTCCGGCGGTACTTC. It specifies CATTGLRRYF.

CDR3 DNA: TGCGCCAGCAGCCAATTTCAGTTCGCTGGAAACACCATATATTTT. This encodes CASSQFQFAGNTIYF. This chain links TRBV4-1 with TRBJ1-3; D uncertain. The CDR3 runs to 15 residues. The germline V gene has CDR1 MGHRA and CDR2 YSYEKL. V was trimmed by 2 bases and J by 2 bases, leaving 10 bases between them.

The chain carries TRBV5-6 and TRBJ1-3, with D possibly TRBD1 on 5 matching bases. The CDR3 contains 14 residues. CDR1 is SGHDT, CDR2 YYEEEE, per germline. V dropped 1 base and J dropped 7 bases, with 12 bases sitting between them. CDR3 in DNA: TGTGCCAGCAGCTTGTGGGGGTCGGGGAACACCATATATTTT. Its translation is CASSLWGSGNTIYF.

The CDR3 sequence is CASSLVPNGQGALNTIYF. The CDR3 DNA follows: TGTGCCAGCAGCCTAGTCCCAAATGGACAGGGGGCTCTAAACACCATATATTTT. This rearrangement joins TRBV7-6 to TRBJ1-3; 11 nucleotides match TRBD1. With V trimmed by 5 bases and J by 6 bases, 15 bases remained unmatched. CDR1 and CDR2 (germline): SGHVS, FNYEAQ. This CDR3 comprises 18 residues.